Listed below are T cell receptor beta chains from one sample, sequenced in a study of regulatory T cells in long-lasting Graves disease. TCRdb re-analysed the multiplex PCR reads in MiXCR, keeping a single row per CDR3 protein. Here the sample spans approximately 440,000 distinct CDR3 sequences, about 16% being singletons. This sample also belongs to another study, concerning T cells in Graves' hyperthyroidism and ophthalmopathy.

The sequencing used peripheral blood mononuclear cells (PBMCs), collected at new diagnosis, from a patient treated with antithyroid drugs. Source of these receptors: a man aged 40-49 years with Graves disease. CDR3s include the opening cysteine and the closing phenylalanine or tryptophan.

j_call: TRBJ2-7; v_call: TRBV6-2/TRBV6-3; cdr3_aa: CASSSSGGSYEQYF
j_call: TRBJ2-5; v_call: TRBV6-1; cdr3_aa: CASRGDEGDETQYF
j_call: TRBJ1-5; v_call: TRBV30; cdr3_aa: CAWSGQGRSGFQPQHF
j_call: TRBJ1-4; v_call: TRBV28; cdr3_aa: CAHRNPNEKLFF
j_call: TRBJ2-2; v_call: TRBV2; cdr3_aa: CASSAFGLASGELFF
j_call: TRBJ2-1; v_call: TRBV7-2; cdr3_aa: CASSFDLKGNNEQFF
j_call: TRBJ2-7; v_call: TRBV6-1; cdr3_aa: CASNREKFEQYF
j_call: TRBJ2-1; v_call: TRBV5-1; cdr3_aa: CASRLLGDSEQFF
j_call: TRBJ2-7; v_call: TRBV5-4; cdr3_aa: CASQTSGSSYEQYF
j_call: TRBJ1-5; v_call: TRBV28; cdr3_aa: CASSLVTGEPQHF
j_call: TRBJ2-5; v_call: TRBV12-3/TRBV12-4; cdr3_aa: CASSSGRTVGTQYF
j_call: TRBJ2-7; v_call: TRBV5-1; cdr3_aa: CASSRTPGQGAQSWEQYF
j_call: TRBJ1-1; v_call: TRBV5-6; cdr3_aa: CASRRIRERDTEAFF
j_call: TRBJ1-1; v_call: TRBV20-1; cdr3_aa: CSARGGGQVGPEAFF
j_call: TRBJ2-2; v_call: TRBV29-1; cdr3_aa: CSVVWGTTGELFF
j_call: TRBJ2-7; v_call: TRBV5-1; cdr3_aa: CASSLEEGGGYEQYF
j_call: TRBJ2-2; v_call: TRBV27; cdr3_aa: CASSFDRGVNTGELFF
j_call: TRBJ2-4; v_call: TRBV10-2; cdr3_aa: CASTGQQLAKNIQYF
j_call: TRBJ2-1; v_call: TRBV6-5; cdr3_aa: CASSLQGYYNEQFF
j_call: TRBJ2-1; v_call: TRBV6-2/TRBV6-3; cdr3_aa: CASRNPSGISYNEQFF
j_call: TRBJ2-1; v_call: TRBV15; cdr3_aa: CATSYPGRTAEEQFF
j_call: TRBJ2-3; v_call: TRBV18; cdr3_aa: CASSKAPGADTQYF
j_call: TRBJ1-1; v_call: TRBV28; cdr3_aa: CASRPHTGTVNTEAFF
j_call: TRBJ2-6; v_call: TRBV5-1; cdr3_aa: CASSAAGGLSGANVLTF
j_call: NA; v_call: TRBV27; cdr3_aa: CASSLIGEETQYF
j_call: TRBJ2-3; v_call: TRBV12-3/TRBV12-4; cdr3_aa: CASRLAGGLDTQYF
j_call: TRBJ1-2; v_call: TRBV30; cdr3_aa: CAWSDMRGYTF
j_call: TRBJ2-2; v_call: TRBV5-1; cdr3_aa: CASSLDSPTGELFF
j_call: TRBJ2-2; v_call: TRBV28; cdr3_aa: CASEGNTGELFF
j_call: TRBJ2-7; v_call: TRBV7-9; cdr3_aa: CASSLNRQGGEQYF
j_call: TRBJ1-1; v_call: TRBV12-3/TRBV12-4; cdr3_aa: CASSSTVTAFF
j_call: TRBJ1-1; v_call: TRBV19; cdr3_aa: CASSIFSDGYTEAFF
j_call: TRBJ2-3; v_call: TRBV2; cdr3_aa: CASSEFATTVADTQYF
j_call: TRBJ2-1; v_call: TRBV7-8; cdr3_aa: CASRRLAGDRHEQFF
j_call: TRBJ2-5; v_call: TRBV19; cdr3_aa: CASSLPRDQETQYF
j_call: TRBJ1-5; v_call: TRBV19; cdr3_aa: CASSKGGSLRNQPQHF
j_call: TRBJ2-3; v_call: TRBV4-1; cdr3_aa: CATSFGAGGSTDTQYF
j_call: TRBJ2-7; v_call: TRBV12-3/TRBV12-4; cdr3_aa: CASSRPGRAGGYEQYF
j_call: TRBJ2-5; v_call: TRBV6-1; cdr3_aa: CASSRGRAEETQYF
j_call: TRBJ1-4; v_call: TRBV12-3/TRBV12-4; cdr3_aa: CASSHRGPNEKLFF
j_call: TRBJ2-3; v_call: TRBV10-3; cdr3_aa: CAISQGVDTQYF
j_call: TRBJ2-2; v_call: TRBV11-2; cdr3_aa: CASSLVPAHTGELFF
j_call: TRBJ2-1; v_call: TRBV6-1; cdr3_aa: CATGSGYYNEQFF
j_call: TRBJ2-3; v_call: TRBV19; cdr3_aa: CASSGASGLSYADTQYF
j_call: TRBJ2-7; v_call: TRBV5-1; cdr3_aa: CASSWTPFVAGSYEQYF
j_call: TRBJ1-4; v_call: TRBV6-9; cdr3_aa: CASSYSGQGYEKLFF
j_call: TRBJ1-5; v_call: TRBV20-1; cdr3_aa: CSASLLRGGGISNQPQHF
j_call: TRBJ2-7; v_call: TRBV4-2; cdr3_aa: CASSRTGGPYEQYF
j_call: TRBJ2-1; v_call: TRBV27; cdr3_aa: CASSLSAGRSYNEQFF
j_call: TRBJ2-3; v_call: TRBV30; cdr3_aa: CAWSEAGQGTDTQYF
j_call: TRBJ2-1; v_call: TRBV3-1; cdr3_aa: CASSQDTVDNEQFF
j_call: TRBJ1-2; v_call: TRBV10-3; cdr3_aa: CAISAGRGSGYTF